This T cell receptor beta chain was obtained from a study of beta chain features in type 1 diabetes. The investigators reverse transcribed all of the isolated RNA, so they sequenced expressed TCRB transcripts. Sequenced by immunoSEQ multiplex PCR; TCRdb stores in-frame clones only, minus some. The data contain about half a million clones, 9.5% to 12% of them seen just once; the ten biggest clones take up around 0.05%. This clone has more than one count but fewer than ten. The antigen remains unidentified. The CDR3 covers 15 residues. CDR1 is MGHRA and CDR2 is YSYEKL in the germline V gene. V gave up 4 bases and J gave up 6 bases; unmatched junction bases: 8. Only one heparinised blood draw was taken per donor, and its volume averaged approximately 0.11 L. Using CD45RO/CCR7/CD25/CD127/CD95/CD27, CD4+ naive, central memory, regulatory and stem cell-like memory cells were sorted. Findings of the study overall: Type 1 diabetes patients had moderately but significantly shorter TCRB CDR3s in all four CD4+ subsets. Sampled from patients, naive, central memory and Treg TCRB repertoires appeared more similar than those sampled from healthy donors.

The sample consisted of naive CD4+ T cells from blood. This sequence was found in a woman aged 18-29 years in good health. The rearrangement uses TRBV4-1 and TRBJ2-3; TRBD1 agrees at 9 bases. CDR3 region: CASSLQLGQGDTQYF. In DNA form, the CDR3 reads TGCGCCAGCAGCCTACAGCTAGGACAGGGGGATACGCAGTATTTT.